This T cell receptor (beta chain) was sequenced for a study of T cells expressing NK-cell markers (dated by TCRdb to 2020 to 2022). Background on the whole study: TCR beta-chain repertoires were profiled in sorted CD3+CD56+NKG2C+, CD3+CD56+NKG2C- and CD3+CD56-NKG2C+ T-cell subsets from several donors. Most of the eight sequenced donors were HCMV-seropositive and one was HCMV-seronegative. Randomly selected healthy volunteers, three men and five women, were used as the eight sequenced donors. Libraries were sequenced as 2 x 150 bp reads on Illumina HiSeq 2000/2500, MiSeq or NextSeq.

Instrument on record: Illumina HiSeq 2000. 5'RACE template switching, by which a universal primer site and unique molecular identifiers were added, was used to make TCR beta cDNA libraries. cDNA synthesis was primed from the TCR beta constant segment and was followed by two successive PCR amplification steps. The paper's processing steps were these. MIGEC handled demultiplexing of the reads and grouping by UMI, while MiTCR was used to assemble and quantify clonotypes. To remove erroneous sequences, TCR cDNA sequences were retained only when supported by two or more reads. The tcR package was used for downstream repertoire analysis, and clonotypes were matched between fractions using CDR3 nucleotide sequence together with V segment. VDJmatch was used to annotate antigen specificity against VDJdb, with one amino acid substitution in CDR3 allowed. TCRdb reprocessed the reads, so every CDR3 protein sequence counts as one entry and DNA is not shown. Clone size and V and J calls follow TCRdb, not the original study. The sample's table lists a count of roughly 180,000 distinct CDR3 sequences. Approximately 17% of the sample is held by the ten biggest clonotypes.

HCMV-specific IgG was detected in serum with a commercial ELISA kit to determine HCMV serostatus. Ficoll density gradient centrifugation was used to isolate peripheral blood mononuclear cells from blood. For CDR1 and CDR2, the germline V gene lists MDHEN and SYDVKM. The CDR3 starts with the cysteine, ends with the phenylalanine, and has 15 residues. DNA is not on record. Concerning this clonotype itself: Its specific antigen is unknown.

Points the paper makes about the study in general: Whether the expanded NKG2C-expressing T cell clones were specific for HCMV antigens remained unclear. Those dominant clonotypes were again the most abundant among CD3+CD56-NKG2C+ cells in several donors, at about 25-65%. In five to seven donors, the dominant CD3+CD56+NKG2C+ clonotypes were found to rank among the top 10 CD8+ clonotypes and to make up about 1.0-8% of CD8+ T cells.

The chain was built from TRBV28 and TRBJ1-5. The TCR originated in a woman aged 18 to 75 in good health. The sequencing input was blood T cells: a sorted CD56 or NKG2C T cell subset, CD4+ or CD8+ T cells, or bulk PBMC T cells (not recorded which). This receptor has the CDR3 CASIPTVQTGGPQHF.